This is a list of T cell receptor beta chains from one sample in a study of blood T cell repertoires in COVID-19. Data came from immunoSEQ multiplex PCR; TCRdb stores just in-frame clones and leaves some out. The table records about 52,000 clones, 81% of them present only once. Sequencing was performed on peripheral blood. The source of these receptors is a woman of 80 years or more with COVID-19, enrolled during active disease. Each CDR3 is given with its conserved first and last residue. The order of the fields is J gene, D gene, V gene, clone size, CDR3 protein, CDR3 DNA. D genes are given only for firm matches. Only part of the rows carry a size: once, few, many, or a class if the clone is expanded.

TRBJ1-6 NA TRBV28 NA CASSLLQGRSPLHF TGTGCCAGCAGTTTATTACAGGGTAGATCACCCCTCCACTTT
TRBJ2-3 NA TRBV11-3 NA CASSLGLYTDTQYF TGTGCCAGCAGCTTAGGACTATACACAGATACGCAGTATTTT
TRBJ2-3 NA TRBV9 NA CASSLAGGTDTQYF TGTGCCAGCAGCCTCGCAGGGGGCACAGATACGCAGTATTTT
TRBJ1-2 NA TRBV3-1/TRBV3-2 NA CASSQGERSYGYTF TGTGCCAGCAGCCAAGGGGAGAGGAGCTATGGCTACACCTTC
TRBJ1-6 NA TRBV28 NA CASTMEGAYNSPLHF TGTGCCAGCACCATGGAAGGGGCCTATAATTCACCCCTCCACTTT
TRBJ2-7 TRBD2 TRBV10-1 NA CASSAQRDYEQYF TGCGCCAGCAGTGCCCAGCGGGACTACGAGCAGTACTTC
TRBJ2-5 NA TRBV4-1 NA CASSRVPGQGGETQYF TGCGCCAGCAGCCGAGTCCCAGGACAGGGAGGGGAGACCCAGTACTTC
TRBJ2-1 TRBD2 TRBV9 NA CASSVDTSVVGEQFF TGTGCCAGCAGCGTAGACACTAGCGTGGTCGGTGAGCAGTTCTTC
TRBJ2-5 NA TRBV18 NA CASSPYPETQYF TGTGCCAGCTCACCATATCCGGAGACCCAGTACTTC
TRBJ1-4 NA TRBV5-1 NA CASSLGQGSAKLFF TGCGCCAGCAGCTTGGGTCAGGGAAGCGCAAAACTGTTTTTT
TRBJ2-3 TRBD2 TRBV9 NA CASSGRIAGGLYSTDTQYF TGTGCCAGCAGCGGCCGGATAGCGGGAGGGCTTTACTCCACAGATACGCAGTATTTT
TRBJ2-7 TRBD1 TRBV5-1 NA CASSLLSGTGVYEQYF TGCGCCAGCAGCCTCCTTTCCGGGACAGGGGTTTACGAGCAGTACTTC
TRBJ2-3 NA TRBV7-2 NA CASSLGQARDTQYF TGTGCCAGCAGCTTAGGACAGGCGAGAGATACGCAGTATTTT
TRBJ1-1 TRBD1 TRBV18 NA CASSRPGTANTEAFF TGTGCCAGCTCACGTCCCGGGACAGCGAACACTGAAGCTTTCTTT
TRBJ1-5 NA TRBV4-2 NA CASSQDGTGQNQPQHF TGTGCCAGCAGCCAAGATGGAACAGGTCAAAATCAGCCCCAGCATTTT
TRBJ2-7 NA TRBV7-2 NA CASSSGRWSYEQYF TGTGCCAGCAGCTCAGGGAGGTGGTCCTACGAGCAGTACTTC
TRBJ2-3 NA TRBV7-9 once CASSLLDTQYF TGTGCCAGCAGCTTACTGGATACGCAGTATTTT
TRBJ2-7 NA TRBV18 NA CASSLGHSYEQYF TGTGCCAGCTCACTAGGACATTCCTACGAGCAGTACTTC
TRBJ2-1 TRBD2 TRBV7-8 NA CASSSRLAGGNEQFF TGTGCCAGCAGCTCCAGACTAGCGGGGGGTAATGAGCAGTTCTTC
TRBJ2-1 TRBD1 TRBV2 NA CASSAGQGAANEQFF TGTGCCAGCAGTGCCGGACAGGGGGCTGCAAATGAGCAGTTCTTC
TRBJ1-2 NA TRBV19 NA CASSMADMVPGYTF TGTGCCAGTAGTATGGCGGACATGGTGCCTGGCTACACCTTC
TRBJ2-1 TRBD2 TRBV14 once CASSQDLGLEQRFF TGTGCCAGCAGCCAAGACCTGGGACTAGAGCAGCGGTTCTTC
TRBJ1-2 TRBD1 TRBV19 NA CASEGQGASDYGYTF TGTGCCAGTGAAGGACAGGGGGCGAGTGACTATGGCTACACCTTC
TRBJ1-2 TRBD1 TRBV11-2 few CASTPGQGSGYTF TGTGCCAGCACCCCGGGACAGGGGTCTGGCTACACCTTC
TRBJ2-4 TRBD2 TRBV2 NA CASTEGLAGESIQYF TGTGCCAGCACCGAGGGCCTAGCGGGAGAATCCATTCAGTACTTC
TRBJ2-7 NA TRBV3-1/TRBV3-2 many CASGNSYEQYF TGTGCCTCAGGCAACTCCTACGAGCAGTACTTC
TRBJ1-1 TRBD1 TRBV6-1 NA CASSERFTGQALISKAFF TGTGCCAGCAGTGAAAGATTCACGGGACAGGCTCTAATTTCTAAAGCTTTCTTT
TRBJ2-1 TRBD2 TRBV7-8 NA CASSLASLAGGPSYNEQFF TGTGCCAGCAGCTTAGCGTCACTAGCGGGAGGGCCGTCCTACAATGAGCAGTTCTTC
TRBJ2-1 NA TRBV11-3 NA CASSPTLSSSYNEQFF TGTGCCAGCAGCCCGACTCTGAGTAGCTCCTACAATGAGCAGTTCTTC
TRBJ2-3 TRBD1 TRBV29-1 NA CSVEVLGQGPDTQYF TGCAGCGTTGAAGTTTTGGGACAGGGTCCAGATACGCAGTATTTT
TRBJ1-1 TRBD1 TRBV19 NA CASSLTGVNTEAFF TGTGCCAGTAGTTTAACAGGGGTAAACACTGAAGCTTTCTTT
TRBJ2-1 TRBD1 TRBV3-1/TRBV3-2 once CASSLNRGYNEQFF TGTGCCAGCAGCCTAAACAGGGGATACAATGAGCAGTTCTTC
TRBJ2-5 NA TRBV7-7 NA CASNNNGGKETQYF TGTGCTAGCAACAACAACGGGGGTAAAGAGACCCAGTACTTC
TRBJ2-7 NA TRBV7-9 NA CASSLLSLGSSYEQYF TGTGCCAGCAGCTTATTAAGCCTCGGGAGTTCCTACGAGCAGTACTTC
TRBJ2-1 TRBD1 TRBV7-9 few CAGRVRGQGGDEQFF TGTGCCGGTCGAGTCCGGGGACAGGGAGGGGATGAGCAGTTCTTC
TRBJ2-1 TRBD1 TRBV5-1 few CASSFTGVSYNEQFF TGCGCCAGCAGCTTTACAGGGGTCTCCTACAATGAGCAGTTCTTC
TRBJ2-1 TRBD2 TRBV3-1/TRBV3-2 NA CATSPGTSGRGQFF TGTGCCACCTCCCCAGGGACTAGCGGGAGGGGGCAGTTCTTC
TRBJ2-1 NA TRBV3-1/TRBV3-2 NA CAGGTGSEQFF TGTGCCGGAGGGACGGGGTCTGAGCAGTTCTTC
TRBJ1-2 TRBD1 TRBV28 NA CASRQGAGGYTF TGTGCCAGCAGACAGGGGGCAGGTGGCTACACCTTC
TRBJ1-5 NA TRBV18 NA CASSPGLGNQPQHF TGTGCCAGCTCACCGGGACTTGGCAATCAGCCCCAGCATTTT
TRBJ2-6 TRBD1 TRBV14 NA CASSRDRGWVGANVLTF TGTGCCAGCAGCCGTGACAGGGGTTGGGTTGGGGCCAACGTCCTGACTTTC
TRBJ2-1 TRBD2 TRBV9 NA CASSDKTFGLAGDEQFF TGTGCCAGCAGCGACAAGACATTTGGACTAGCGGGAGATGAGCAGTTCTTC
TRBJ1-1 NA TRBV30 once CAWSVLEGFNTEAFF TGTGCCTGGAGTGTACTTGAGGGTTTCAACACTGAAGCTTTCTTT
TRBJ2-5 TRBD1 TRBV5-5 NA CASSFRDRGETQYF TGTGCCAGCAGCTTCCGGGACAGAGGGGAGACCCAGTACTTC
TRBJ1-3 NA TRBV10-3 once CAISESGASLSGNTIYF TGTGCCATCAGTGAGTCTGGCGCTAGCCTCTCTGGAAACACCATATATTTT
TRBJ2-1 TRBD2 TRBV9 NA CASTWGPSGNNEQFF TGTGCCAGCACCTGGGGACCTAGCGGAAACAATGAGCAGTTCTTC
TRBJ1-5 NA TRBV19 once CASSILEGGNQPQHF TGTGCCAGTAGTATCCTAGAAGGAGGCAATCAGCCCCAGCATTTT
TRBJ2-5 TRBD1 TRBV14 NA CASSHGQGVGETQYF TGTGCCAGCAGCCATGGACAGGGGGTAGGGGAGACCCAGTACTTC
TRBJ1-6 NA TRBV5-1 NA CASSLGTTGNSPLHF TGCGCCAGCAGCTTGGGAACGACGGGAAATTCACCCCTCCACTTT
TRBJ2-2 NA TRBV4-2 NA CASSQEVKAANTGELFF TGTGCCAGCAGCCAAGAAGTGAAAGCGGCGAACACCGGGGAGCTGTTTTTT
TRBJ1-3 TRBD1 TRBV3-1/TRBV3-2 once CASSQGGTAGNTIYF TGTGCCAGCAGCCAAGGGGGGACAGCGGGAAACACCATATATTTT
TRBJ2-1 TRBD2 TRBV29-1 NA CSVGREGNEQFF TGCAGCGTTGGTAGGGAGGGCAATGAGCAGTTCTTC